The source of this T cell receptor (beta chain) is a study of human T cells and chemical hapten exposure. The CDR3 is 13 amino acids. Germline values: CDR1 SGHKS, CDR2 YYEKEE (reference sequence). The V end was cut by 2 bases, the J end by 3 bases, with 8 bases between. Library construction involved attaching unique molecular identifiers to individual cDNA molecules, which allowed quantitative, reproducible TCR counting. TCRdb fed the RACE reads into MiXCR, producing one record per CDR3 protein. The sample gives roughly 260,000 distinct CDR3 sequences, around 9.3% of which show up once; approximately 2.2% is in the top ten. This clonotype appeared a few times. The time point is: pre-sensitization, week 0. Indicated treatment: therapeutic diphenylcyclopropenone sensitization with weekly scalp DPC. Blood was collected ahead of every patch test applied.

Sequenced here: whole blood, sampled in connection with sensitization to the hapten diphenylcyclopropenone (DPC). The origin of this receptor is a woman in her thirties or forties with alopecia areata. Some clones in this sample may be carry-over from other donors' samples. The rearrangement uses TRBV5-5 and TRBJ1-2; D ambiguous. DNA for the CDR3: TGTGCCAGCAGCTTTTCGCCCGACTATGGCTACACCTTC. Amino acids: CASSFSPDYGYTF.